This T cell receptor (beta chain) was documented in a study of shared clonotypes between healthy human individuals. V shed 0 bases and J shed 10 bases, with 13 bases lying between them. CDR1 is SGHTA, CDR2 FQGNSA, per germline. This CDR3 has 15 residues. The assay was immunoSEQ multiplex PCR, and TCRdb's table has in-frame clones only and misses some. The table has approximately 2.4 million clones, nearly 97% seen once. Overall study findings and caveats: Clonotypes which were not shared had lower generation probabilities than clonotypes that all four donors shared.

As concerns this clone: Its antigen remains unknown.

The sequenced sample was naive CD4+ T cells sorted from blood. Subset in this sample: CD45RA+ positively selected. The chain uses TRBV7-2 and TRBJ1-6, with D perhaps TRBD1 (6 bases). This clonotype was sampled from a man aged 18 to 30 in good health. The CDR3 coding sequence is TGTGCCAGCAGCTTAGCTACAGGGTCGGGGTCACCCCTCCACTTT. Encoded protein: CASSLATGSGSPLHF. The full variable domain, with the rest looked up from reference TRBV7-2 and TRBJ1-6, is GAGVSQSPSNKVTEKGKDVELRCDPISGHTALYWYRQSLGQGLEFLIYFQGNSAPDKSGLPSDRFSAERTGGSVSTLTIQRTQQEDSAVYLCASSLATGSGSPLHFGNGTRLTVT.